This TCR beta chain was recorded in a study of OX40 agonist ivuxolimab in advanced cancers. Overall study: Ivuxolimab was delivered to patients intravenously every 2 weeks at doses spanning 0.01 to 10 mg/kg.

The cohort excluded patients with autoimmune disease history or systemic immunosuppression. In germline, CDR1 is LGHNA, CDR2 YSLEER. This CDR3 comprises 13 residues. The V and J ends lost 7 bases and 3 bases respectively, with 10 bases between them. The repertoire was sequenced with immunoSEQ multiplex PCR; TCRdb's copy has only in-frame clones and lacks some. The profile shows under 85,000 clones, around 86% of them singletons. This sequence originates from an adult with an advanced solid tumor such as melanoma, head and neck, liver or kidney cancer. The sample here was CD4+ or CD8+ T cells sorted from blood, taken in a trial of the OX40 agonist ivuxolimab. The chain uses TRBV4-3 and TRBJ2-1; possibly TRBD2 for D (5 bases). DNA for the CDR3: TGCGCCAGCAAAATGGCGGGCTACAATGAGCAGTTCTTC. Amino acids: CASKMAGYNEQFF.